This TCR beta chain was found in a study of beta chain features in type 1 diabetes (dated by TCRdb to 2016 to 2018). Context from the whole study: Patients and healthy donors did not differ in mean age, gender distribution, total cell number or subset yield. Across all samples, around 100 million sorted cells were examined, and cell number per subset correlated strongly with RNA yield. In the study, TCRB repertoires of sorted circulating CD4+ T cell subsets from recently diagnosed type 1 diabetes patients were compared with those of matched healthy donors. Regulatory and stem cell-like memory subsets were isolated from only 8 patients and roughly eight healthy donors, whereas naive and central memory subsets came from all 30 or so donors.

Details on this clone: The antigen it binds to is not known. Base qualities are missing; no much larger clone stands one base away.

The High Capacity cDNA Reverse Transcription Kit was used to reverse transcribe all of the isolated RNA, meaning that expressed TCRB transcripts were what got sequenced. Deep immunoSEQ sequencing was performed on naive, central memory and regulatory T cell samples, with an average of roughly 3.6 million total reads per sample. Sorted cells were lysed in RLT buffer and RNA was extracted with DNase-treated RNeasy Micro or Mini kits, depending on cell number. To prevent cross-contamination, each cell subset was processed individually, whereas patient and healthy donor samples were processed jointly. TCRB sequences were amplified from cDNA with the immunoSEQ multiplex PCR, producing 87-bp fragments spanning the CDR3 region. The amplicons were sequenced using the Illumina HiSeq platform. Turning to the authors' computational methods: PCR bias was computationally corrected using synthetic template baselines, reads within Hamming distance 2 were collapsed, and singletons that could not be merged were discarded. Reads were aligned against IMGT so that V, D and J genes, CDR3 length and insertions or deletions at six rearrangement sites could be assigned. Within each subset, clonotype counts were normalized to sorted cell number, after which true diversity and Gini coefficients were computed with the tcR R package. Repertoire sharing was quantified using the overlap coefficient calculated on TCRB nucleotide sequences. This immuneACCESS table, as held by TCRdb, lists in-frame sequences with V and J called but not all clones. Of the missing ones, under half trace to an unresolved V gene in checked studies; the others have no known cause. V and J calls and clone size follow that table, whereas D and trimming were derived from the DNA. A total of under 130,000 clones appear in this sample, under 30% of them only once. The ten most abundant clones make up more than 0.5% of the sample.

The paper as a whole reports these results and caveats: Naive, central memory and regulatory TCRB repertoires appeared to be more similar among patients than among healthy donors. HLA sub-analyses involved small numbers of individuals, so any influence of HLA type on TCRB rearrangement remained unresolved. Sequencing cDNA rather than genomic DNA could over-represent highly expressing activated cells, although activation and CD3 levels did not differ between groups. In all four CD4+ subsets, TCRB CDR3 length was moderately but significantly shorter in type 1 diabetes patients. Patients with type 1 diabetes made fewer insertions and deleted more nucleotides at VDJ recombination sites, implying thymic rearrangement abnormalities. Shorter templates might have been favored by PCR, but patient and control samples were amplified and corrected together, so both groups would have been affected equally by any skew.

Each donor gave one peripheral blood draw, about 110 mL on average, collected into heparinised tubes. A BD FACSAria II and a panel including CD45RO, CCR7, CD25, CD127, CD95 and CD27 were used to sort naive, central memory, regulatory and stem cell-like memory CD4+ T cells. A purity above 95% was achieved for all sorted populations. Right away, PBMCs were isolated by Lymphoprep density gradient centrifugation and were stained directly, with no culture step. To minimize batch effects, samples were stained and sorted in pairs, one healthy donor with one patient per experiment. Including cysteine and phenylalanine, the CDR3 has 14 amino acids. Only CDR3 DNA remains: 42 bases, in frame from the first base. The germline V gene (reference sequence) sets CDR1 to SGHKS and CDR2 to YYEKEE. The V and J ends are trimmed by 0 bases and 1 base, leaving 7 bases between them.

This sequence was found in a young woman with type 1 diabetes. Recombination connected TRBV5-5 to TRBJ2-5, with a weak D call of TRBD2 (5 bases match). The material sequenced was central memory CD4+ T cells from blood. Here is the DNA: TGTGCCAGCAGCTTGGATCGGGGCCAAGAGACCCAGTACTTC. It translates to CASSLDRGQETQYF.